The 30 T cell receptor beta chains presented below share a single source sample, sequenced in a study of blood T cell repertoires in COVID-19. Data came from immunoSEQ multiplex PCR; TCRdb stores just in-frame clones and leaves some out. The sample lists 150,000 to 200,000 clones, around 86% seen once, with under 9.5% in the top ten. Sequencing used peripheral blood. These receptors came from a man aged 50-59 years with active or convalescent COVID-19.

The J gene is TRBJ2-2, the V gene TRBV9; 15 nucleotides align to TRBD2. The CDR3 length is 18 residues. The germline CDR1 and CDR2 sequences are SGDLS and YYNGEE. The V and J ends lost 3 bases and 5 bases, in that order; junction bases with no gene match: 8. The CDR3 DNA reads as TGTGCCAGCAGCGCGTTCCGGACTAGCGGGAGGGGGACCGGGGAGCTGTTTTTT. Its translation is CASSAFRTSGRGTGELFF.

This clone was counted a single time. The rearrangement links TRBV5-1 to TRBJ2-3; the D gene is possibly TRBD1 (8 bases). Trimming took 2 bases from V and 3 from J, leaving 16 bases between them. The CDR3 is made up of 16 amino acids. From germline, CDR1 is SGHRS and CDR2 YFSETQ. The CDR3 loop is CASSLLTGEGTDTQYF. The CDR3 DNA follows: TGCGCCAGCAGCTTACTGACAGGGGAGGGGACAGATACGCAGTATTTT.

The genes are TRBV5-5 and TRBJ1-6, with D hard to call. Germline V gene lookup returns CDR1 SGHKS and CDR2 YYEKEE (reference sequence). The CDR3 totals 14 residues. With 2 bases removed from V and 5 bases from J, the gap between germline ends came to 8 bases. CDR3 nucleotides: TGTGCCAGCAGCTTCGCCGGTGATAATTCACCCCTCCACTTT. Residues: CASSFAGDNSPLHF.

This chain joins TRBV28 and TRBJ1-5; 7 nucleotides align to TRBD1. CDR1 MDHEN and CDR2 SYDVKM come from the germline V gene. This CDR3 spans 13 amino acids. V gave up 4 bases and J gave up 4 bases; unmatched junction bases: 1. In DNA form, the CDR3 reads TGTGCCAGCAGTTGGGGACAGAATCAGCCCCAGCATTTT. Protein product: CASSWGQNQPQHF. Full variable domain (missing parts from reference TRBV28 and TRBJ1-5): DVKVTQSSRYLVKRTGEKVFLECVQDMDHENMFWYRQDPGLGLRLIYFSYDVKMKEKGDIPEGYSVSREKKERFSLILESASTNQTSMYLCASSWGQNQPQHFGDGTRLSIL.

In this sample, this clone turned up a few times. The chain employs TRBV2 and TRBJ2-5, with 13 bases aligning to TRBD2. The V gene's germline CDR1 is SNHLY and CDR2 FYNNEI. The length of the CDR3 is 14 residues. V was clipped by 7 bases and J by 3 bases; unmatched bases: 2. The DNA for the CDR3 is TGTGCCAGCACCGGACTAGCGGGGGAAGAGACCCAGTACTTC. It yields the protein CASTGLAGEETQYF.

Worth noting for this clone: Other DNA sequences within the sample encode an identical CDR3. The chain joins TRBV5-1 to TRBJ2-1, with D tentatively TRBD2 (5 bases). The V gene lost 0 bases and the J gene lost 7 bases, with 5 bases spanning the gap. The CDR3 consists of 12 residues. Germline-derived CDR1 and CDR2 are SGHRS and YFSETQ. The CDR3 protein is CASSLAGNEQFF. The CDR3 DNA reads as TGCGCCAGCAGCTTGGCGGGGAATGAGCAGTTCTTC.

The chain links TRBV13 to TRBJ2-3; 15 bases are shared with TRBD2. V was pared by 6 bases and J by 4 bases, with 11 bases of the junction left unmatched. The CDR3 is made up of 18 amino acids. Germline V CDR1 and CDR2: PRHDT, FYEKMQ (reference sequence). The CDR3 nucleotides are TGTGCCAGCAGTTCAGACTTCGGGACTAGCGGGAGGTCAGATACGCAGTATTTT. It yields the protein CASSSDFGTSGRSDTQYF.

The chain links TRBV6-5 to TRBJ2-1, with 7 positions matching TRBD2. V dropped 7 bases and J dropped 3; count of bases not matched to a gene: 9. The CDR3 covers 15 residues. Germline loops: CDR1 MNHEY, CDR2 SVGAGI. In DNA form, the CDR3 reads TGTGCCAGCACCGTAAGCGGGGCGTACTACAATGAGCAGTTCTTC. Translating gives CASTVSGAYYNEQFF.

V and J are TRBV7-2 and TRBJ2-3; D may be TRBD2 (6 bases). The CDR3 is made up of 15 amino acids. CDR1 and CDR2 (germline): SGHTA, FQGNSA. Trimming pared 9 bases from V and 0 bases from J, leaving 16 bases between. CDR3 coding DNA: TGTGCCAGTAGCACCCTAGCGTCTAGCACAGATACGCAGTATTTT. Translating it yields CASSTLASSTDTQYF.

This clone is labeled medium-sized. Other DNA sequences in the sample encode the same CDR3. The CDR3 DNA reads TGTGCCAGCAGTTTAGGGCCGAACACTGAAGCTTTCTTT. Protein: CASSLGPNTEAFF. The chain carries TRBV12-3 or TRBV12-4 and TRBJ1-1; no clear D gene. This CDR3 comprises 13 residues. V was trimmed by 1 base and J by 1 base, leaving 4 bases between them.

The chain carries TRBV18 and TRBJ1-4; the D is unclear. Germline values: CDR1 KGHSH, CDR2 LQKENI. The germline V and J ends were trimmed by 4 bases and 0 bases, with 6 bases remaining between them. This CDR3 has 14 residues. CDR3 amino acids: CASSRSATNEKLFF. In DNA form, the CDR3 reads TGTGCCAGCTCACGGAGTGCAACTAATGAAAAACTGTTTTTT.

This sequence joins TRBV28 and TRBJ2-7; D is undetermined. V lost 5 bases, J lost 6 bases, and 23 bases lay in between. The CDR3 is 16 residues long. In germline, CDR1 is MDHEN, CDR2 SYDVKM. The CDR3 bases are TGTGCCAGCAGTCTCGGAACGCCACTCCTAGATCCCGAGCAGTACTTC. Translating gives CASSLGTPLLDPEQYF.

The V call is TRBV2, the J call TRBJ2-3; 9 bases agree with TRBD1. Germline CDR1 is SNHLY and CDR2 is FYNNEI. V lost 6 bases to trimming and J lost 1 base; unmatched junction nucleotides: 5. CDR3 length: 15 residues. In DNA form, the CDR3 reads TGTGCCAGCAGGGTGAGGACAGGGGGCACAGATACGCAGTATTTT. It encodes CASRVRTGGTDTQYF.

J is TRBJ2-3 and V is TRBV4-3, with 8 bases matching TRBD2. The CDR3 runs to 17 residues. Germline values: CDR1 LGHNA, CDR2 YSLEER. The junction had 10 bases not matched to a gene; V was cut back by 4 bases and J by 1 base. The CDR3 sequence is CASSRAVGAGGTDTQYF. DNA for the CDR3: TGCGCCAGCAGCCGCGCCGTGGGAGCGGGAGGCACAGATACGCAGTATTTT.

The chain couples TRBV25-1 to TRBJ2-7, with D tentatively TRBD2 (5 bases). This CDR3 is 15 amino acids long. The germline V and J ends were trimmed by 1 base and 5 bases, with 15 bases remaining between them. CDR1 is MGHDK and CDR2 is SYGVNS in the germline V gene. The DNA for the CDR3 is TGTGCCAGCAGTGAATCGGGAAAGGGTGGGGACGAGCAGTACTTC. Translating it yields CASSESGKGGDEQYF.

The V gene is TRBV2, the J gene TRBJ2-5; D not resolved. The germline V gene has CDR1 SNHLY and CDR2 FYNNEI. The V end was cut by 2 bases, the J end by 0 bases, with 7 bases between. The CDR3 is made up of 14 amino acids. CDR3: CASSERLNQETQYF. For the CDR3, the DNA is TGTGCCAGCAGTGAACGACTCAACCAAGAGACCCAGTACTTC.

The rearrangement uses TRBV7-6 and TRBJ2-1, with a possible D match to TRBD1 (6 bases). Germline V gene sequence: CDR1 SGHVS, CDR2 FNYEAQ. The CDR3 sequence is 17 residues long. The V and J ends lost 2 bases and 1 base respectively, with 15 bases between them. The chain's CDR3 is CASSLPSGQGSYNEQFF. The CDR3 DNA reads as TGTGCCAGCAGCTTACCGTCCGGGCAGGGGTCCTACAATGAGCAGTTCTTC.

This chain joins TRBV5-1 and TRBJ2-1; 11 bases agree with TRBD2. This CDR3 comprises 15 residues. With V trimmed by 5 bases and J by 8 bases, 9 bases remained unmatched. The germline gives CDR1 SGHRS, CDR2 YFSETQ. In DNA, the CDR3 is TGCGCCAGCAGTCTAGGGCTAGCGGGAGGCTATGAGCAGTTCTTC. Translation: CASSLGLAGGYEQFF.

The chain couples TRBV3-1 (or the pseudogene TRBV3-2) to TRBJ1-1, with 8 bases matching TRBD1. V was clipped by 0 bases and J by 4 bases; unmatched bases: 1. This CDR3 has 14 residues. The germline CDR1 and CDR2 sequences are LGHDT and YNNKEL (reference sequence). The CDR3 region is CASSQETGATEAFF. For the CDR3, the DNA is TGTGCCAGCAGCCAAGAGACAGGGGCCACTGAAGCTTTCTTT.

The rearrangement links TRBV24-1 to TRBJ1-2; D call uncertain. The CDR3 totals 15 residues. The V gene lost 3 bases and the J gene lost 0 bases, with 10 bases spanning the gap. Germline V gives CDR1 KGHDR, CDR2 SFDVKD. CDR3 nucleotide sequence: TGTGCCACCAGTGATCGATCCGTAGCTAACTATGGCTACACCTTC. Encoded protein: CATSDRSVANYGYTF.

This rearrangement joins TRBV19 to TRBJ1-6, with unresolved D. Germline CDR1 LNHDA, CDR2 SQIVND (reference sequence). The CDR3 sequence is 15 residues long. The V gene lost 0 bases and the J gene lost 5 bases, with 8 bases spanning the gap. The CDR3 loop is CASSIEVTDNSPLHF. CDR3 in DNA: TGTGCCAGTAGTATAGAGGTCACAGATAATTCACCCCTCCACTTT.

The chain couples TRBV6-2 or TRBV6-3 to TRBJ1-4; no definite D call. Germline V gives CDR1 MNHEY, CDR2 SVGEGT. CDR3 length equals 12 residues. Trimming removed 3 bases from V and 4 bases from J, with 3 bases in between. CDR3 sequence (DNA): TGTGCCAGCAGTTATCTTAATGAAAAACTGTTTTTT. It codes for CASSYLNEKLFF.

V and J are TRBV11-3 and TRBJ1-1; no reliable D call. The germline gives CDR1 SGHNT, CDR2 YENEEA. This CDR3 has 14 amino acids. With 3 bases removed from V and 0 bases from J, the gap between germline ends came to 8 bases. The CDR3 loop is CASSFGGLNTEAFF. The CDR3 bases are TGTGCCAGCAGCTTTGGAGGGCTGAACACTGAAGCTTTCTTT.

This rearrangement joins TRBV18 to TRBJ2-7; a possible D gene is TRBD1 (6 bases). The CDR3 has 14 amino acids. Trimming stripped 3 bases from V and 3 bases from J, with 12 bases between. Germline V gene data show CDR1 as KGHSH and CDR2 as LQKENI. The CDR3 loop is CASSPGQINYEQYF. CDR3 DNA sequence: TGTGCCAGCTCACCCGGACAGATAAACTACGAGCAGTACTTC.

The V call is TRBV19, the J call TRBJ2-1; the D gene is possibly TRBD2 (6 bases). The CDR3 runs 14 residues. Germline CDR1 reads LNHDA; CDR2 reads SQIVND (reference sequence). The V gene lost 5 bases and the J gene lost 10 bases, with 18 bases spanning the gap. For the CDR3, the DNA is TGTGCCAGTAGTTCGGGGGTATTGACACAAGAGCAGTTCTTC. This encodes CASSSGVLTQEQFF.

V is TRBV29-1 and J is TRBJ1-1, with D unresolved. Looked up from germline, CDR1 is SQVTM and CDR2 is ANQGSEA. There are 13 residues in the CDR3. V was cut by 5 bases and J by 0 bases, with 10 bases left in between. The CDR3 loop is CSVSQPMNTEAFF. CDR3 coding DNA: TGCAGCGTTTCACAGCCCATGAACACTGAAGCTTTCTTT.

The rearrangement joins TRBV6-5 to TRBJ1-1; D ambiguous. Germline values: CDR1 MNHEY, CDR2 SVGAGI. This CDR3 is built from 13 residues. Trimming cost V 8 bases and J 1 base, with 11 bases left between them. DNA of the CDR3: TGTGCCAGCCGCGTCTACGGGAACACTGAAGCTTTCTTT. It codes for CASRVYGNTEAFF.

The gene calls are TRBV5-4 and TRBJ1-6, with a tentative D call TRBD1 (6 bases). CDR1 and CDR2 (germline): SGHNT, YYREEE (reference sequence). Trimming shortened V by 3 bases and J by 8 bases, and 12 bases separated the two germline ends. This CDR3 spans 14 amino acids. In DNA, the CDR3 is TGTGCCAGCAGCTCCGGGACATCGCATTCACCCCTCCACTTT. This gives the protein CASSSGTSHSPLHF.

The count of this clone is one. V usage is TRBV6-6 and J usage is TRBJ1-5, with D tentatively TRBD1 (6 bases). The CDR3 runs to 14 residues. Germline CDR1 and CDR2: MNHNY and SVGAGI (reference sequence). Trimming removed 6 bases at V and 3 bases at J, with 12 bases between. CDR3 sequence (DNA): TGTGCCAGCAGCCGGGGACAAGTCAATCAGCCCCAGCATTTT. Residues: CASSRGQVNQPQHF.

The V and J genes are TRBV6-5 and TRBJ2-7; TRBD1 matches at 8 bases. Losses at the gene ends were 4 bases for V and 3 bases for J; bases not matched to a gene: 8. CDR3 length equals 15 residues. Germline CDR1 MNHEY, CDR2 SVGAGI. The CDR3 here is CASSSQDRVIYEQYF. The CDR3 DNA follows: TGTGCCAGCAGTTCCCAGGACAGGGTTATCTACGAGCAGTACTTC.